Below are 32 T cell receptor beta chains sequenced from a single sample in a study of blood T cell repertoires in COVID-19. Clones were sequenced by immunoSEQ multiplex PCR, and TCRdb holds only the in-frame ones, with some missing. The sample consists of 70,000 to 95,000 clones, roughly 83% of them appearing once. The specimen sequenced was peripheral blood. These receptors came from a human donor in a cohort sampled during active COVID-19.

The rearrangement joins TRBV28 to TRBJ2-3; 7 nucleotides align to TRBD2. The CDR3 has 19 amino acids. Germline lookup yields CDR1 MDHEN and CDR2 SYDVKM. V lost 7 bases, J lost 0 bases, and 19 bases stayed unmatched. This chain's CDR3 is CASTQVELAVARSTDTQYF. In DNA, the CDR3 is TGTGCCAGCACCCAGGTCGAGCTAGCGGTAGCGCGAAGCACAGATACGCAGTATTTT.

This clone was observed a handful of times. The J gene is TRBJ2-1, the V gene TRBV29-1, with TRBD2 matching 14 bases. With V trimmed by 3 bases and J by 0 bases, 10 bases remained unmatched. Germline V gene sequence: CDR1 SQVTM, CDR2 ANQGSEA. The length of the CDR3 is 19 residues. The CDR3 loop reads CSVDAGTSGSLSSYNEQFF. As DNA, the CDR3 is TGCAGCGTTGATGCCGGGACTAGCGGGAGCCTGAGCTCCTACAATGAGCAGTTCTTC.

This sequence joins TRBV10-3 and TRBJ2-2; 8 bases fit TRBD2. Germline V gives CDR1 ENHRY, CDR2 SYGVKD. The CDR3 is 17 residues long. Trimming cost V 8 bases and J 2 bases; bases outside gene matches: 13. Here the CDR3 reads CAIRGGAGRGNTGELFF. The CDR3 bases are TGTGCCATCCGGGGGGGAGCGGGACGGGGCAACACCGGGGAGCTGTTTTTT.

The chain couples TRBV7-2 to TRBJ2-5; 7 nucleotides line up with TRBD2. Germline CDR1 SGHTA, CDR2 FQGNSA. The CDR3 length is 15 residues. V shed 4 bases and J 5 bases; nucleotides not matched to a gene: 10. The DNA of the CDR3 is TGTGCCAGCAGCTCCCACGGGGGAGGGCCCGAGACCCAGTACTTC. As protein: CASSSHGGGPETQYF.

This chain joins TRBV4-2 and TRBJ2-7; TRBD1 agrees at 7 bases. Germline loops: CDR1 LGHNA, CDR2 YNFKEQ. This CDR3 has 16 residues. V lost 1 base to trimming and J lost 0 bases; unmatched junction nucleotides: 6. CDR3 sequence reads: CASSQALQGPSYEQYF. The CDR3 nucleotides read TGTGCCAGCAGCCAAGCCTTACAGGGGCCCTCCTACGAGCAGTACTTC.

CDR3 sequence reads: CATSNSGFQETQYF. CDR3 in DNA: TGTGCCACCAGTAACTCAGGGTTCCAAGAGACCCAGTACTTC. The chain uses TRBV24-1 and TRBJ2-5, with D maybe TRBD1 (5 bases). CDR1 and CDR2 (germline): KGHDR, SFDVKD. The CDR3 consists of 14 residues. V dropped 6 bases and J dropped 1 base, with 11 bases sitting between them.

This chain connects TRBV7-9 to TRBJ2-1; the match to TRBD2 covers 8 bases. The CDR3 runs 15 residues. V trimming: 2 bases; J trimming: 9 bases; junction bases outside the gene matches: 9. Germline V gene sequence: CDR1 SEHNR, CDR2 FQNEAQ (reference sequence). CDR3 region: CASSLILAGRIEQFF. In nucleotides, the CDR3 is TGTGCCAGCAGCTTAATCCTAGCGGGTCGAATTGAGCAGTTCTTC.

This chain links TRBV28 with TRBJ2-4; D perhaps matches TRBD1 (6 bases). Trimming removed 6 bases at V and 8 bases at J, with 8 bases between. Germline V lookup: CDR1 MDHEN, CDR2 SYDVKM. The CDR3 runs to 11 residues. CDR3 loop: CASSTGYIQYF. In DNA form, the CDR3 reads TGTGCCAGCAGCACAGGGTACATTCAGTACTTC.

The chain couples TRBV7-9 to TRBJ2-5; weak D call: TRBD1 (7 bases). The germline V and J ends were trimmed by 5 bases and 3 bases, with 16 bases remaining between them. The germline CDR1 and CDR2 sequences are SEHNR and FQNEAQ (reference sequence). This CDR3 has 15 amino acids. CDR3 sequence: CASSRRGTVKETQYF. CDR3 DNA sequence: TGTGCCAGCAGCCGCCGCGGGACAGTCAAAGAGACCCAGTACTTC.

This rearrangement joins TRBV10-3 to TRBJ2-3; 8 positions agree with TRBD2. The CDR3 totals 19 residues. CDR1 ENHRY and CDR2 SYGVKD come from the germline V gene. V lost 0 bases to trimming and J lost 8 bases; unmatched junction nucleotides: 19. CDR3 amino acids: CAISESGDWQRGPQGTQYF. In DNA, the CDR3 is TGTGCCATCAGTGAGTCGGGGGATTGGCAGCGGGGGCCTCAGGGTACGCAGTATTTT.

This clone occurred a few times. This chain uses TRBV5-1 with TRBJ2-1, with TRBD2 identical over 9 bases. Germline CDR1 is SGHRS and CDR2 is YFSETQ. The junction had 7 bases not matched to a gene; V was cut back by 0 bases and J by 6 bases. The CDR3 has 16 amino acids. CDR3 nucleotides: TGCGCCAGCAGCTTGGAAAGCGGGGGGTCCCCCAATGAGCAGTTCTTC. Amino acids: CASSLESGGSPNEQFF. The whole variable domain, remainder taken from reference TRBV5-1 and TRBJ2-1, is KAGVTQTPRYLIKTRGQQVTLSCSPISGHRSVSWYQQTPGQGLQFLFEYFSETQRNKGNFPGRFSGRQFSNSRSEMNVSTLELGDSALYLCASSLESGGSPNEQFFGPGTRLTVL.

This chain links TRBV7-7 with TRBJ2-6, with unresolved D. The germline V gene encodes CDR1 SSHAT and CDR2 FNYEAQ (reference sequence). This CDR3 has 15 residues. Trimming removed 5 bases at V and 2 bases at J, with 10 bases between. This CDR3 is CASSAMTPGANVLTF. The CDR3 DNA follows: TGTGCCAGCAGCGCCATGACTCCTGGGGCCAACGTCCTGACTTTC.

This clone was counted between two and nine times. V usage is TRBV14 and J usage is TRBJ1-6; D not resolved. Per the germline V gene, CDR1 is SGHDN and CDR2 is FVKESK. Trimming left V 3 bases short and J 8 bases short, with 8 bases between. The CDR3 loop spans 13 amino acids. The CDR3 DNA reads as TGTGCCAGCAGCCAGGACTTGCATTCACCCCTCCACTTT. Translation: CASSQDLHSPLHF.

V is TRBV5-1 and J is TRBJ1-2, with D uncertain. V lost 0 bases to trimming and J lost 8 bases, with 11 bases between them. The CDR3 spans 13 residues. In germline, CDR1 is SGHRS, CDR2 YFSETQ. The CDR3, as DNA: TGCGCCAGCAGCTTGGACACGGTGCGGGGCTACACCTTC. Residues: CASSLDTVRGYTF.

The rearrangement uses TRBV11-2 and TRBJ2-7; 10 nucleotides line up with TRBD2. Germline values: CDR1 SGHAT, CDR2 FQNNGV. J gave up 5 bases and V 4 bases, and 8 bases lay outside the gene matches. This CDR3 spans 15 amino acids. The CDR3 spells CASSWELAGVNEQYF. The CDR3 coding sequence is TGTGCCAGCAGCTGGGAGCTAGCGGGAGTTAACGAGCAGTACTTC.

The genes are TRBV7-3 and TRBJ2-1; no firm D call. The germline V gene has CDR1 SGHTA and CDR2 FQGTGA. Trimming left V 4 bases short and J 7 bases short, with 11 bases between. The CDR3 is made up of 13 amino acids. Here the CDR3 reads CASSSTSLNEQFF. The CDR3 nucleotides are TGTGCCAGCAGCTCGACATCTTTGAATGAGCAGTTCTTC.

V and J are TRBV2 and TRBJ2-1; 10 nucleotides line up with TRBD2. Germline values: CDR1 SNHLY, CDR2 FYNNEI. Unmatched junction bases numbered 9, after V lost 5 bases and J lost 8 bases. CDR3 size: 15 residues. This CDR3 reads CASSKSGGASHEQFF. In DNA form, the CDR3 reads TGTGCCAGCAGTAAAAGCGGGGGGGCCTCCCATGAGCAGTTCTTC.

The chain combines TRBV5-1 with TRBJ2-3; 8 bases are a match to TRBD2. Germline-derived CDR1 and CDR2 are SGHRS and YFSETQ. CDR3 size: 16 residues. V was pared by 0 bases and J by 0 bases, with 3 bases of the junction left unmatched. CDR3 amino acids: CASSLAGGVSTDTQYF. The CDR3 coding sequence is TGCGCCAGCAGCTTGGCCGGGGGGGTAAGCACAGATACGCAGTATTTT. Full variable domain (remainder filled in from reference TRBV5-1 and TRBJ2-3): KAGVTQTPRYLIKTRGQQVTLSCSPISGHRSVSWYQQTPGQGLQFLFEYFSETQRNKGNFPGRFSGRQFSNSRSEMNVSTLELGDSALYLCASSLAGGVSTDTQYFGPGTRLTVL.

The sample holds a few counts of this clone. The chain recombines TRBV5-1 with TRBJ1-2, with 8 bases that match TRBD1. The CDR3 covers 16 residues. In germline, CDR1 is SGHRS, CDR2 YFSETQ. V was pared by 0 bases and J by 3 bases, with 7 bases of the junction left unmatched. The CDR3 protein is CASSLVPGGLDYGYTF. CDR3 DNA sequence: TGCGCCAGCAGCTTGGTTCCAGGGGGCCTGGACTATGGCTACACCTTC.

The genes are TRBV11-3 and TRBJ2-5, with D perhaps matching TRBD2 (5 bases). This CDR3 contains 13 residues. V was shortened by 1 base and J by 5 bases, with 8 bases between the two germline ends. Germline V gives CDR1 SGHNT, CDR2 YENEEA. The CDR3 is CASSLGERETQYF. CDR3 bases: TGTGCCAGCAGCTTAGGGGAGAGGGAGACCCAGTACTTC.

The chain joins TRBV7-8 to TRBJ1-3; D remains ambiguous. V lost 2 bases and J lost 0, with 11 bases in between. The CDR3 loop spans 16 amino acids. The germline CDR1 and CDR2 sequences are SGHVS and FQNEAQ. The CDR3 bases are TGTGCCAGCAGCTTACCAAGAGTCGACTCTGGAAACACCATATATTTT. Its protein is CASSLPRVDSGNTIYF.

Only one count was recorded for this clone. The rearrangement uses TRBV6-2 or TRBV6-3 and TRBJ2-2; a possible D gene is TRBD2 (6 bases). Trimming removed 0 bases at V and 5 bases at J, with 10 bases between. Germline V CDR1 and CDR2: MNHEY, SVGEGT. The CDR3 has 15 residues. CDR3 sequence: CASSYSGAGTGELFF. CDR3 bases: TGTGCCAGCAGTTACTCAGGGGCGGGGACCGGGGAGCTGTTTTTT.

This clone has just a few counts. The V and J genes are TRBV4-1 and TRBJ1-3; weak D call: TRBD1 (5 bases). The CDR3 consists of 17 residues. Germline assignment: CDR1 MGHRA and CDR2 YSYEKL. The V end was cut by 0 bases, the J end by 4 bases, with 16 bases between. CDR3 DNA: TGCGCCAGCAGCCAAGAGGGTGGGGGACTTATAGGAAACACCATATATTTT. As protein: CASSQEGGGLIGNTIYF.

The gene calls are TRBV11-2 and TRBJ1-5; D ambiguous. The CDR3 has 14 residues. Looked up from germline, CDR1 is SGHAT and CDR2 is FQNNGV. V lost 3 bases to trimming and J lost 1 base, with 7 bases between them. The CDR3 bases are TGTGCCAGCAGCTTTCCCCAGAGCAATCAGCCCCAGCATTTT. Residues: CASSFPQSNQPQHF.

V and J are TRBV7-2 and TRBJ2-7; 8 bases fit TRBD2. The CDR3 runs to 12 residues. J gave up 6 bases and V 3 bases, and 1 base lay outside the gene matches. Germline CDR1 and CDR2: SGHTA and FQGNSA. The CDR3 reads CASSFSGVEQYF. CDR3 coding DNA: TGTGCCAGCAGCTTTAGCGGGGTCGAGCAGTACTTC.

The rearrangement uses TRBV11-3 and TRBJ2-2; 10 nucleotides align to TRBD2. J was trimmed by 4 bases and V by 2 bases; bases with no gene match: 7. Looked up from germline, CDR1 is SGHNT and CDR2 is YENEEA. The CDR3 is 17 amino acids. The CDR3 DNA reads TGTGCCAGCAGCTTAAACATACTAGCGGGGCTCACCGGGGAGCTGTTTTTT. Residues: CASSLNILAGLTGELFF.

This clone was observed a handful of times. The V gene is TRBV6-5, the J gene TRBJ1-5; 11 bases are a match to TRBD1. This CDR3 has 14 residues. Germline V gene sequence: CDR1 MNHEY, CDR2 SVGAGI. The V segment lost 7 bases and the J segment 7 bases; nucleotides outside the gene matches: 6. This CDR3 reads CASTRTGGGQPQHF. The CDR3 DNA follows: TGTGCCAGCACCCGGACAGGGGGCGGACAGCCCCAGCATTTT.

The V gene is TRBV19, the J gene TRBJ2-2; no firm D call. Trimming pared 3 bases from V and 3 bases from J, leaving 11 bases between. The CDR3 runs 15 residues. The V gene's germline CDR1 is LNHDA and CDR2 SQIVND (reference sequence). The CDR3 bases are TGTGCCAGTAGTATTCAGGCTGGTTACACCGGGGAGCTGTTTTTT. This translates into CASSIQAGYTGELFF.

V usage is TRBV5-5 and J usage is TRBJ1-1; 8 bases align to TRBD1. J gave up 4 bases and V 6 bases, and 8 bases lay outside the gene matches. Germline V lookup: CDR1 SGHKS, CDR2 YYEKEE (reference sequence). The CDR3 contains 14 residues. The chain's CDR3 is CASTFRTGITEAFF. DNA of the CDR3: TGTGCCAGCACCTTCAGGACAGGGATCACTGAAGCTTTCTTT.

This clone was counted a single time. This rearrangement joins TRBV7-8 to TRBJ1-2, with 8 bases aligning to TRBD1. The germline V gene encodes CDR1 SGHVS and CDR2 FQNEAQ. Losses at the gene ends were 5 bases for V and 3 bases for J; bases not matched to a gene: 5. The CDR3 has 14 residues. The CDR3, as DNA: TGTGCCAGCAGCCCGCAGGACAGGGACTATGGCTACACCTTC. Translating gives CASSPQDRDYGYTF.

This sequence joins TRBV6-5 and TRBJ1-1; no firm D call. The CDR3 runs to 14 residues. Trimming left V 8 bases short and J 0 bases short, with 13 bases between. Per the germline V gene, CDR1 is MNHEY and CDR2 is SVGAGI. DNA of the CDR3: TGTGCCAGCCATGGGGAGTACCTGAACACTGAAGCTTTCTTT. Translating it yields CASHGEYLNTEAFF.

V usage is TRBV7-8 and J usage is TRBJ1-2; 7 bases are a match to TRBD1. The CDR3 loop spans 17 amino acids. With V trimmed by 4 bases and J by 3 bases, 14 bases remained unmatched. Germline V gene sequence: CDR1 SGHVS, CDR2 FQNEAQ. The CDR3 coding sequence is TGTGCCAGCAGCTACGTCGGAACGGACAGGCTTCACTATGGCTACACCTTC. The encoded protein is CASSYVGTDRLHYGYTF.